The 9 T cell receptor beta chains listed next were all sequenced from one sample in a study of shared clonotypes between healthy human individuals (dated by TCRdb to between 2020 and 2021). Library preparation employed the immunoSEQ multiplex PCR assay. The table comes from immuneACCESS by way of TCRdb, which keeps in-frame sequences with V and J called. Part of the clones is missing from these tables; in studies checked, under half for an unresolved V gene and the rest for unknown reasons. A total of about 2.4 million clones appear in this sample, 93% of them only once. The ten largest clones represent about 0.39% of the sample. The sample comprised naive CD4+ T cells from PBMCs. This specimen's cell subset or site label, per the study, means: CD45RA+ positively selected. These TCRs come from a man younger than 35 in good health. Some clones in this sample may be carry-over from other donors' samples.

The chain has TRBV5-1 and TRBJ1-2; maybe TRBD1 (5 bases). Germline lookup yields CDR1 SGHRS and CDR2 YFSETQ. Trimming took off 2 bases at V and 3 bases at J, with 14 bases between the two ends. This CDR3 has 15 amino acids. The CDR3 reads CASSFRGRPDYGYTF. The CDR3, as DNA: TGCGCCAGCAGCTTCCGGGGCCGGCCAGACTATGGCTACACCTTC.

The chain links TRBV7-8 to TRBJ1-4; maybe TRBD1 (5 bases). The V end was cut by 2 bases, the J end by 1 base, with 5 bases between. This CDR3 contains 14 residues. Germline V gene data show CDR1 as SGHVS and CDR2 as FQNEAQ. CDR3 region: CASSLTGTNEKLFF. The CDR3 DNA is TGTGCCAGCAGCTTAACAGGAACTAATGAAAAACTGTTTTTT.

This chain connects TRBV5-1 to TRBJ2-2, with 10 bases lining up with TRBD2. The CDR3 has 17 residues. Germline lookup yields CDR1 SGHRS and CDR2 YFSETQ. The trim removed 1 base at V and 3 bases at J, leaving 6 bases unmatched. CDR3 sequence reads: CASSLTLAGVHTGELFF. The DNA of the CDR3 is TGCGCCAGCAGCTTGACGCTAGCGGGAGTACACACCGGGGAGCTGTTTTTT.

The chain has TRBV28 and TRBJ2-7; a possible D gene is TRBD2 (6 bases). This CDR3 comprises 16 residues. Germline V gene sequence: CDR1 MDHEN, CDR2 SYDVKM. With 4 bases removed from V and 3 bases from J, the gap between germline ends came to 19 bases. CDR3 sequence (DNA): TGTGCCAGCAGTTCACCCACTAGCCAACTCATCTACGAGCAGTACTTC. It specifies CASSSPTSQLIYEQYF.

The chain carries TRBV7-2 and TRBJ1-4; 7 nucleotides match TRBD1. The CDR3 loop spans 15 amino acids. The ends lost 7 bases at V and 3 bases at J; junction bases unmatched: 8. Germline lookup yields CDR1 SGHTA and CDR2 FQGNSA. The DNA of the CDR3 is TGTGCCAGCACCGTAAGACAGGGACCTAATGAAAAACTGTTTTTT. Amino acids: CASTVRQGPNEKLFF. Variable domain in full (rest from reference TRBV7-2 and TRBJ1-4): GAGVSQSPSNKVTEKGKDVELRCDPISGHTALYWYRQSLGQGLEFLIYFQGNSAPDKSGLPSDRFSAERTGGSVSTLTIQRTQQEDSAVYLCASTVRQGPNEKLFFGSGTQLSVL.

The rearrangement uses TRBV27 and TRBJ2-6; no reliable D call. The CDR3 runs 16 residues. The germline CDR1 and CDR2 sequences are MNHEY and SMNVEV (reference sequence). Trimming left V 7 bases short and J 0 bases short, with 13 bases between. The CDR3 reads CASKGRFYSGANVLTF. The DNA of the CDR3 is TGTGCCAGCAAGGGCAGGTTCTACTCTGGGGCCAACGTCCTGACTTTC.

V and J are TRBV9 and TRBJ1-2; D perhaps matches TRBD1 (6 bases). Germline V gene data show CDR1 as SGDLS and CDR2 as YYNGEE. The CDR3 sequence is 14 residues long. V lost 0 bases to trimming and J lost 3 bases, with 9 bases between them. The CDR3 sequence: CASSVDQGYYGYTF. DNA of the CDR3: TGTGCCAGCAGCGTAGACCAGGGGTACTATGGCTACACCTTC. The variable domain in full, completed from reference TRBV9 and TRBJ1-2, reads DSGVTQTPKHLITATGQRVTLRCSPRSGDLSVYWYQQSLDQGLQFLIQYYNGEERAKGNILERFSAQQFPDLHSELNLSSLELGDSALYFCASSVDQGYYGYTFGSGTRLTVV.

This chain uses TRBV7-2 with TRBJ2-7; TRBD2 matches 9 bases. The trim removed 1 base at V and 2 bases at J, leaving 6 bases unmatched. This CDR3 comprises 16 residues. CDR1 is SGHTA, CDR2 FQGNSA, per germline. The CDR3 region has the DNA TGTGCCAGCAGCTTAGTAGCGGGAGACCCAACCTACGAGCAGTACTTC. The encoded protein is CASSLVAGDPTYEQYF.

The J gene is TRBJ1-2, the V gene TRBV4-3; TRBD1 matches at 10 bases. J lost 8 bases, V lost 0 bases, and 6 bases had no gene match. The CDR3 is made up of 15 amino acids. CDR1 is LGHNA and CDR2 is YSLEER in the germline V gene. The CDR3 nucleotides read TGCGCCAGCAGCCAAGACGCGACAGGGGGCTTAGGCTACACCTTC. It codes for CASSQDATGGLGYTF.